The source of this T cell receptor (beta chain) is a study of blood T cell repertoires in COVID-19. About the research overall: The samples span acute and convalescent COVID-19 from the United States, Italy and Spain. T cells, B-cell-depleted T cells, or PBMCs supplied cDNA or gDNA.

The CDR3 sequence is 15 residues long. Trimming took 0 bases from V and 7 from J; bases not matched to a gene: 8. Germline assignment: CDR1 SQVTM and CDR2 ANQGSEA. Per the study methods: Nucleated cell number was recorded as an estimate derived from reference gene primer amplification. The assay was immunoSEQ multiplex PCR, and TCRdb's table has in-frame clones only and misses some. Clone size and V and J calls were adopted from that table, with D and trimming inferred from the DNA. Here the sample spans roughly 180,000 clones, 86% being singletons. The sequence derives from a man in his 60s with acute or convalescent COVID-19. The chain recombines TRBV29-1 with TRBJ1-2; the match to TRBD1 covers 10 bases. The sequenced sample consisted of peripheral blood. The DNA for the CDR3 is TGCAGCGTTGAAGACCTTAGACAGGGGGCGGGTGGCTACACCTTC. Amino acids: CSVEDLRQGAGGYTF.